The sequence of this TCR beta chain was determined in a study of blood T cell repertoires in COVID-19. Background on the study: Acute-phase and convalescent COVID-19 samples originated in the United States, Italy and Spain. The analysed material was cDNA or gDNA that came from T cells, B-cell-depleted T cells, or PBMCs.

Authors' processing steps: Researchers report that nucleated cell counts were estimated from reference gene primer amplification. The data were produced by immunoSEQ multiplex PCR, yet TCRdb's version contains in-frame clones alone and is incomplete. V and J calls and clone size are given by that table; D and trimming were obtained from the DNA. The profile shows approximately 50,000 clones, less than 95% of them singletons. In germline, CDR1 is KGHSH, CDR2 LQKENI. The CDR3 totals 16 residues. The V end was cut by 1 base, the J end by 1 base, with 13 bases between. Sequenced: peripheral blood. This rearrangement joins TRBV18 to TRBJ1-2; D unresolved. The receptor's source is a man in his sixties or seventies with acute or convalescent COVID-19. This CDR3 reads CASSPQGSGYNYGYTF. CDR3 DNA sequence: TGTGCCAGCTCACCACAAGGGAGTGGGTATAACTATGGCTACACCTTC. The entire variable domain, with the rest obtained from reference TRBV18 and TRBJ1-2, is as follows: NAGVMQNPRHLVRRRGQEARLRCSPMKGHSHVYWYRQLPEEGLKFMVYLQKENIIDESGMPKERFSAEFPKEGPSILRIQQVVRGDSAAYFCASSPQGSGYNYGYTFGSGTRLTVV.